A selection of T cell receptor beta chains follows, all from one sample in a study of cytomegalovirus exposure and HLA in healthy donors. This table comes from immunoSEQ multiplex PCR, and its TCRdb copy is limited to in-frame clones, with some not included. The table includes over 100,000 clones, around two thirds detected once. The sequencing input was PBMCs. These TCRs come from a human donor in good health. Each CDR3 is given with its conserved first and last residue. A D gene is named only where the DNA matches it firmly. Expanded clones get a size class; other rows say once, few or many, or leave the size out.

j_gene,d_gene,v_gene,abundance,CDR3nt,CDR3aa
TRBJ2-4,NA,TRBV2,NA,TGTGCCAGCAGTGAAGTTCCGGGAGCCAAAAACATTCAGTACTTC,CASSEVPGAKNIQYF
TRBJ2-1,TRBD2,TRBV27,NA,TGTGCCAGCTGGGAGGTAGCGGGAGGCCTCCATGAGCAGTTCTTC,CASWEVAGGLHEQFF
TRBJ1-5,NA,TRBV10-3,NA,TGTGCCATCAGTGATAGAGGCAGGGTCGGACAGCCCCAGCATTTT,CAISDRGRVGQPQHF
TRBJ2-3,NA,TRBV13,NA,TGTGCCAGCAGTTCTCTTAGCGTTAGCACAGATACGCAGTATTTT,CASSSLSVSTDTQYF
TRBJ2-1,TRBD2,TRBV5-1,once,TGCGCCAGCAGCCCCTGGACTAGCGGGAGATCCTACAATGAGCAGTTCTTC,CASSPWTSGRSYNEQFF
TRBJ1-1,NA,TRBV7-8,once,TGTGCCAGCAGCTTAAGCTGGGTCCGGGGTGAAGCTTTCTTT,CASSLSWVRGEAFF
TRBJ2-6,NA,TRBV5-1,NA,TGCGCCAGCAGCCCTCAGACAGGCACTGCTCTCTCTGGGGCCAACGTCCTGACTTTC,CASSPQTGTALSGANVLTF
TRBJ1-5,TRBD1,TRBV28,once,TGTGCCAGCAGTTTATCGCTGACAGGGGTCAATCAGCCCCAGCATTTT,CASSLSLTGVNQPQHF
TRBJ2-3,TRBD2,TRBV2,NA,TGTGCCAGCAGTGGAGTGGCGGGAGGGGTCAGCACAGATACGCAGTATTTT,CASSGVAGGVSTDTQYF
TRBJ2-5,TRBD1,TRBV9,NA,TGTGCCAGCAGCGTATCGGGACAGTCGCAAGAGACCCAGTACTTC,CASSVSGQSQETQYF
TRBJ1-2,NA,TRBV5-1,NA,TGCGCCAGCAGCTTGGAGGGGATCGTTAATGGCTACACCTTC,CASSLEGIVNGYTF
TRBJ1-2,TRBD1,TRBV7-2,NA,TGTGCCAGCAGCTTTAACAGGGGGGATGGCTACACCTTC,CASSFNRGDGYTF
TRBJ2-7,NA,TRBV27,NA,TGTGCCAGCAGTTTCGCCCGCAGGGGCGGGGGCCGGACCTACGAGCAGTACTTC,CASSFARRGGGRTYEQYF
TRBJ1-2,NA,TRBV9,NA,TGTGCCAGCAGCGTAAAGACAGGACCAGCTAACTATGGCTACACCTTC,CASSVKTGPANYGYTF
TRBJ1-1,NA,TRBV5-6,NA,TGTGCCAGCAGCCTTCGGACGGGGGTGAACACTGAAGCTTTCTTT,CASSLRTGVNTEAFF
TRBJ1-5,NA,TRBV21-1,NA,TGTGCCAGCAGCTTCGGGGCGGCAGGGGGAGATAATCAGCCCCAGCATTTT,CASSFGAAGGDNQPQHF
TRBJ1-5,TRBD1,TRBV7-9,once,TGTGCCAGCAGCTTCGCGCGGACAGGGATGGGGTGGGGCAATCAGCCCCAGCATTTT,CASSFARTGMGWGNQPQHF
TRBJ2-1,TRBD2,TRBV29-1,NA,TGCAGCGTTGATATACAGGGGACCCCCATAGCGGGAGGGGGAAGGAATGAGCAGTTCTTC,CSVDIQGTPIAGGGRNEQFF
TRBJ2-1,TRBD2,TRBV10-2,few,TGCGCCAGTAGACTAGCGGGAGACAATGAGCAGTTCTTC,CASRLAGDNEQFF
TRBJ2-7,NA,TRBV28,once,TGTGCCAGCAGTTTAAAAGGGGGCGAGCAGTACTTC,CASSLKGGEQYF
TRBJ2-5,TRBD1,TRBV6-5,NA,TGTGCCAGCAGTTATGGGACAGAGCAAGAGACCCAGTACTTC,CASSYGTEQETQYF
TRBJ2-5,TRBD1,TRBV11-2,NA,TGTGCCAGCAGCCGCCTGACAGGGGCTGAGCAGTACTTC,CASSRLTGAEQYF
TRBJ1-2,NA,TRBV9,few,TGTGCCAGCAGCTTGATTCCGGGGGGCCTAGCTAACTATGGCTACACCTTC,CASSLIPGGLANYGYTF
TRBJ2-3,NA,TRBV7-3,few,TGTGCCAGCAGCTTCTCCTCGACAGGAGATACGCAGTATTTT,CASSFSSTGDTQYF
TRBJ2-5,NA,TRBV5-1,NA,TGCGCCAGCAGCCCTGGAGGACTCGCAGAGACCCAGTACTTC,CASSPGGLAETQYF
TRBJ1-1,TRBD1,TRBV19,once,TGTGCCAGTAGTATAGGGGGGACAGGTCGAACTGAAGCTTTCTTT,CASSIGGTGRTEAFF
TRBJ1-2,NA,TRBV10-3,NA,TGTGCCATCTTAACAGGAAACAGCTATGGCTACACCTTC,CAILTGNSYGYTF
TRBJ2-2,NA,TRBV30,NA,TGTGCCTGGAGTGTACAACTAGCCGTCACCGGGGAGCTGTTTTTT,CAWSVQLAVTGELFF
TRBJ2-5,NA,TRBV5-1,NA,TGCGCCAGCAGCTTGAGTGGCGGGGTTCTACAAGAGACCCAGTACTTC,CASSLSGGVLQETQYF
TRBJ2-7,TRBD1,TRBV7-9,few,TGTGCCAGCAGCTTAGTGGGGACAGGGCCCGAGCAGTACTTC,CASSLVGTGPEQYF
TRBJ2-7,NA,TRBV27,NA,TGTGCCAGCAGTTCGAGCTCCTACGAGCAGTACTTC,CASSSSSYEQYF
TRBJ2-5,NA,TRBV7-9,NA,TGTGCCAGCAGCTTAGCTGGGAGGGAGACCCAGTACTTC,CASSLAGRETQYF
TRBJ1-1,TRBD1,TRBV5-8,NA,TGTACCAGCAGCTTAAGAGCTCAGACAGGGGTCACTGAAGCTTTCTTT,CTSSLRAQTGVTEAFF
TRBJ2-5,NA,TRBV7-7,few,TGTGCCAGCAGCTCAACAGGGACCTATCAAGAGACCCAGTACTTC,CASSSTGTYQETQYF
TRBJ2-5,NA,TRBV5-1,NA,TGCGCCAGCAGCTCCCTCATGGGCAACCAAGAGACCCAGTACTTC,CASSSLMGNQETQYF
TRBJ2-2,TRBD2,TRBV5-1,NA,TGCGCCAGCAGCCCGCGGGGGGGGTACACCGGGGAGCTGTTTTTT,CASSPRGGYTGELFF
TRBJ1-2,NA,TRBV30,few,TGTGCCTGGAGTGTACTAGTGGGGGGATATAATGGCTACACCTTC,CAWSVLVGGYNGYTF
TRBJ2-3,NA,TRBV9,NA,TGTGCCAGCGGCCCGGGGACAGATACGCAGTATTTT,CASGPGTDTQYF
TRBJ1-2,NA,TRBV5-6,once,TGTGCCAGCAGCTTGGCTCTAGCTAACTATGGCTACACCTTC,CASSLALANYGYTF
TRBJ1-3,TRBD1,TRBV4-2,NA,TGTGCCAGCAGCCAAGTGACAGGGGCGGGAAACACCATATATTTT,CASSQVTGAGNTIYF
TRBJ2-7,TRBD2,TRBV27,NA,TGTGCCAGCAGTTTAAAGGGTCCGAGGGGCGGGAGCTCCTACGAGCAGTACTTC,CASSLKGPRGGSSYEQYF
TRBJ2-7,TRBD2,TRBV5-1,few,TGCGCCAGCAGCTTGGAGGGAAGCGGGATTGGCTACGAGCAGTACTTC,CASSLEGSGIGYEQYF
TRBJ1-6,NA,TRBV19,NA,TGTGCCAGTAGTACGCAGGGAAATAATTCACCCCTCCACTTT,CASSTQGNNSPLHF
TRBJ2-1,TRBD2,TRBV11-2,NA,TGTGCCAGCAGCCGCGATAGCGGGAGTGGCGATGAGCAGTTCTTC,CASSRDSGSGDEQFF
TRBJ1-1,NA,TRBV6-1,NA,TGTGCCAGCAGTGCCCCCATCATCAGTCCCAGGGCCACTGAAGCTTTCTTT,CASSAPIISPRATEAFF
TRBJ2-7,TRBD1,TRBV4-2,NA,TGTGCCAGCAGCGTTTCGTGGACAGGGGGCTTCGAGCAGTACTTC,CASSVSWTGGFEQYF
TRBJ2-7,NA,TRBV5-1,once,TGCGCCAGCAGCTCTTCTTTGGTAGATGAGCAGTACTTC,CASSSSLVDEQYF
TRBJ1-2,NA,TRBV5-1,NA,TGCGCCAGCAGCAACCCCTCCGGGACGGGAGTTTATGGCTACACCTTC,CASSNPSGTGVYGYTF
TRBJ2-7,TRBD2,TRBV4-2,few,TGTGCCAGCAGCCAAGGACTAGCGGTCTACGAGCAGTACTTC,CASSQGLAVYEQYF
TRBJ1-4,TRBD1,TRBV19,once,TGTGCCAGTAGTTTGGGGACAGGGAAGCCTGCAACTAATGAAAAACTGTTTTTT,CASSLGTGKPATNEKLFF
TRBJ2-1,TRBD2,TRBV19,NA,TGTGCCAGTTCACCCCCTAGCGGGAGAGTGGGTGAGCAGTTCTTC,CASSPPSGRVGEQFF
TRBJ1-5,NA,TRBV28,NA,TGTGCCAGCAGTACACGGACGGGGGTTACGGGTCAGCCCCAGCATTTT,CASSTRTGVTGQPQHF
TRBJ2-2,NA,TRBV7-6,few,TGTGCCAGCAGCTTAATCGGAGGGCTGGGTGGCACCGGGGAGCTGTTTTTT,CASSLIGGLGGTGELFF
TRBJ2-2,TRBD1,TRBV5-1,NA,TGCGCCACCCAGGGGGCTTCGAACACCGGGGAGCTGTTTTTT,CATQGASNTGELFF